The 21 T cell receptor beta chains below were found in one sample sequenced in a study of T cells in Graves' hyperthyroidism and ophthalmopathy (dated by TCRdb to 2018 to 2020). Library generation was performed with multiplex PCR. The run used an Illumina HiSeq 2000. The TCR beta CDR3 regions were amplified from the RNA transcripts. The TCR CDR3 was subjected to a first round of RT-PCR using the HTBI primer set and the Qiagen OneStep RT-PCR kit. Starting from the raw public reads, TCRdb applied fastp trimming at Q25, assembled clones with MiXCR and retained in-frame beta chains. Identical CDR3 protein sequences are pooled into one entry, listed with their most common genes and DNA. The sample contains about 460,000 distinct CDR3 sequences, 22% of them found a single time. The top ten hold about 53% of the sample. The material sequenced was blood. The receptors stem from a woman between 70 and 85 years old with Graves' ophthalmopathy.

In this sample, this clonotype turned up a few times. The V gene is TRBV7-4, the J gene TRBJ2-4; 11 bases are a match to TRBD2. The CDR3 totals 19 residues. The ends lost 4 bases at V and 0 bases at J; junction bases unmatched: 11. Looked up from germline, CDR1 is SGHVT and CDR2 is SQSDAQ. The CDR3 DNA follows: TGTGCCAGCAGCTCTAGACTAGCGGGACCTCGAATAGCCAAAAACATTCAGTACTTC. It is translated as CASSSRLAGPRIAKNIQYF.

This clonotype was picked up many times. V usage is TRBV27 and J usage is TRBJ1-1, with no clear D. Trimming pared 2 bases from V and 0 bases from J, leaving 7 bases between. The CDR3 totals 14 residues. Germline V lookup: CDR1 MNHEY, CDR2 SMNVEV (reference sequence). The CDR3 sequence is CASSLSGVNTEAFF. CDR3 bases: TGTGCCAGCAGTTTAAGCGGTGTGAACACTGAAGCTTTCTTT.

This chain joins TRBV20-1 and TRBJ1-2; no firm D call. V shed 3 bases and J shed 8 bases, with 10 bases lying between them. This CDR3 comprises 11 residues. Germline V gene data show CDR1 as DFQATT and CDR2 as SNEGSKA (reference sequence). CDR3 region: CSARATGGYTF. The CDR3 coding sequence is TGCAGTGCTAGGGCGACGGGAGGCTACACCTTC.

This chain uses TRBV30 with TRBJ2-1; D might be TRBD1 or TRBD2, each matching 6 bases. The germline V gene encodes CDR1 GTSNPN and CDR2 SVGIG (reference sequence). The CDR3 is made up of 13 amino acids. Here the CDR3 DNA reads TGTGCTGGAGGGGGGAGCTCCTACAATGAGCAGTTCTTC. It specifies CAGGGSSYNEQFF. Based on the CDR3 plus reference TRBV30 and TRBJ2-1, the full variable domain is SQTIHQWPATLVQPVGSPLSLECTVEGTSNPNLYWYRQAAGRGLQLLFYSVGIGQISSEVPQNLSASRPQDRQFILSSKKLLLSDSGFYLCAGGGSSYNEQFFGPGTRLTVL.

Of note for this clonotype: With a much larger clone just one base away, this may be a read error. V usage is TRBV12-3 or TRBV12-4 and J usage is TRBJ2-5, with 7 bases fitting TRBD1. The CDR3 is made up of 14 amino acids. The CDR3 spells CAGSSPGQQETQYF. The CDR3 coding sequence is TGTGCCGGCAGTTCGCCGGGACAGCAAGAGACCCAGTACTTC.

This clonotype was counted between two and nine times. The chain links TRBV7-3 to TRBJ2-2; 12 bases are a match to TRBD2. In germline, CDR1 is SGHTA, CDR2 FQGTGA. V lost 5 bases and J lost 6; bases outside the gene matches: 7. The CDR3 runs to 16 residues. The CDR3 DNA reads as TGTGCCAGCAGCCCGGCTAGCGGGAGGGCACCCGGGGAGCTGTTTTTT. Encoded protein: CASSPASGRAPGELFF.

This clonotype appeared a single time. This chain links TRBV3-1 with TRBJ1-1; D is unresolved. The CDR3 spans 13 residues. CDR1 and CDR2 from the germline V gene are LGHDT and YNNKEL (reference sequence). V lost 1 base and J 10 bases, leaving 13 bases between the germline ends. CDR3 sequence (DNA): TGTGCCAGCAGCCAAGGGGTGGGATCGGGAGCTTTCTTT. It yields the protein CASSQGVGSGAFF.

This clonotype has ten or more counts. V gene TRBV3-1 combines with J gene TRBJ1-1, with TRBD1 identical over 7 bases. CDR3 length: 14 residues. V lost 1 base, J lost 7 bases, and 6 bases stayed unmatched. Per germline, CDR1 LGHDT and CDR2 YNNKEL (reference sequence). CDR3 DNA sequence: TGTGCCAGCAGCCAAGGGGACAGTTCGGGTGAAGCTTTCTTT. Translation: CASSQGDSSGEAFF.

The chain uses TRBV9 and TRBJ2-3, with D tentatively TRBD1 (6 bases). Trimming left V 0 bases short and J 6 bases short, with 14 bases between. In germline, CDR1 is SGDLS, CDR2 YYNGEE. The CDR3 length is 15 residues. CDR3 region: CASSVVGTTSDTQYF. The CDR3 DNA reads as TGTGCCAGCAGCGTAGTAGGGACAACGTCGGATACGCAGTATTTT.

The rearrangement uses TRBV7-3 and TRBJ2-7; maybe TRBD1 (6 bases). Trimming stripped 1 base from V and 4 bases from J, with 14 bases between. The germline CDR1 and CDR2 sequences are SGHTA and FQGTGA. There are 15 residues in the CDR3. The CDR3 loop is CASSLIPGAIYEQYF. In DNA, the CDR3 is TGTGCCAGCAGCTTAATCCCAGGGGCAATTTACGAGCAGTACTTC. The variable domain in full, completed from reference TRBV7-3 and TRBJ2-7, reads GAGVSQTPSNKVTEKGKYVELRCDPISGHTALYWYRQSLGQGPEFLIYFQGTGAADDSGLPNDRFFAVRPEGSVSTLKIQRTERGDSAVYLCASSLIPGAIYEQYFGPGTRLTVT.

V usage is TRBV10-1 and J usage is TRBJ2-7; D may be TRBD2 (5 bases). The CDR3 has 13 amino acids. Germline V lookup: CDR1 WNHNN, CDR2 SYGVQD (reference sequence). V was trimmed by 4 bases and J by 7 bases, leaving 14 bases between them. CDR3 loop: CASSGVWTGEQYF. The CDR3, as DNA: TGCGCCAGCAGTGGAGTGTGGACGGGGGAGCAGTACTTC.

The genes are TRBV18 and TRBJ2-2; D not certain. The CDR3 is made up of 15 amino acids. The germline gives CDR1 KGHSH, CDR2 LQKENI. The ends were cut back, 1 base at V and 0 bases at J, with 6 bases in the middle. CDR3 coding DNA: TGTGCCAGCTCACCACTCGGTGCGAACACCGGGGAGCTGTTTTTT. Amino acids: CASSPLGANTGELFF.

This clonotype came up once. The J gene is TRBJ2-5, the V gene TRBV14; D unclear. Trimming shortened V by 4 bases and J by 5 bases, and 14 bases separated the two germline ends. The CDR3 is made up of 14 amino acids. Germline V gives CDR1 SGHDN, CDR2 FVKESK. The CDR3: CASSPDLVVETQYF. CDR3 bases: TGTGCCAGCAGCCCGGACCTGGTTGTGGAGACCCAGTACTTC. Drawing the rest from reference TRBV14 and TRBJ2-5, the complete variable domain is EAGVTQFPSHSVIEKGQTVTLRCDPISGHDNLYWYRRVMGKEIKFLLHFVKESKQDESGMPNNRFLAERTGGTYSTLKVQPAELEDSGVYFCASSPDLVVETQYFGPGTRLLVL.

This clonotype was detected only once. This chain links TRBV7-9 with TRBJ2-7, with 10 nucleotides matching TRBD1. Germline V gene sequence: CDR1 SEHNR, CDR2 FQNEAQ (reference sequence). V lost 8 bases, J lost 4 bases, and 8 bases stayed unmatched. This CDR3 spans 14 amino acids. The CDR3 is CASGSPGQGYEQYF. Here the CDR3 DNA reads TGTGCCAGCGGTTCCCCGGGACAGGGGTACGAGCAGTACTTC.

The chain couples TRBV6-1 to TRBJ2-3; D is perhaps TRBD1 (5 bases). V lost 8 bases, J lost 6 bases, and 15 bases lay in between. The CDR3 spans 13 residues. Per germline, CDR1 MNHNS and CDR2 SASEGT. The CDR3 is CASGDSVRDTQYF. The CDR3 nucleotides are TGTGCCAGCGGAGACAGCGTGAGGGATACGCAGTATTTT.

In its sample, this clonotype was seen many times. The CDR3 region is CASSYDRVTEAFF. Written as DNA, the CDR3 is TGTGCCAGCAGTTACGACAGGGTGACTGAAGCTTTCTTT. The rearrangement joins TRBV6-6 to TRBJ1-1; TRBD1 aligns across 7 bases. The germline gives CDR1 MNHNY, CDR2 SVGAGI (reference sequence). V lost 2 bases to trimming and J lost 5 bases; unmatched junction nucleotides: 2. The CDR3 length is 13 residues.

The chain uses TRBV7-2 and TRBJ2-2; D not certain. The CDR3 has 15 residues. Trimming stripped 5 bases from V and 7 bases from J, with 17 bases between. Germline loops: CDR1 SGHTA, CDR2 FQGNSA. The CDR3 DNA is TGTGCCAGCAGCCCATCGACTGGAGTGAACGGGGAGCTGTTTTTT. Translation gives CASSPSTGVNGELFF.

This clonotype was seen only a few times. The chain has TRBV29-1 and TRBJ2-1; 9 bases match TRBD2. V lost 7 bases to trimming and J lost 1 base; unmatched junction nucleotides: 5. Germline CDR1 is SQVTM and CDR2 is ANQGSEA. The CDR3 totals 14 residues. The CDR3 loop is CSGGGGASYNEQFF. The CDR3 DNA reads TGCAGCGGGGGCGGGGGGGCGTCCTACAATGAGCAGTTCTTC.

The sample holds a few counts of this clonotype. The rearrangement joins TRBV4-1 to TRBJ1-2; a weak D match, TRBD1 (5 bases). The germline V gene has CDR1 MGHRA and CDR2 YSYEKL. Between the trimmed V and J ends, which lost 2 bases and 5 bases, there was a span of 9 bases. This CDR3 is built from 13 residues. CDR3 residues: CASSQTGFYGYTF. CDR3 bases: TGCGCCAGCAGCCAAACAGGCTTTTATGGCTACACCTTC.

The CDR3 is CASSLEAGVNTEAFF. In DNA, the CDR3 is TGCGCCAGCAGCTTGGAGGCAGGGGTTAACACTGAAGCTTTCTTT. This chain links TRBV5-1 with TRBJ1-1; D might be TRBD1 (6 bases). This CDR3 region has 15 residues. V shed 0 bases and J shed 2 bases, with 11 bases lying between them. Germline V gene sequence: CDR1 SGHRS, CDR2 YFSETQ.

The chain uses TRBV24-1 and TRBJ2-2; weak D call: TRBD2 (6 bases). Germline CDR1 is KGHDR and CDR2 is SFDVKD. V lost 9 bases, J lost 4 bases, and 20 bases lay in between. The CDR3 runs 16 residues. In DNA, the CDR3 is TGTGCCACCGCCTTAAGCGGGCGCGCGTTCACCGGGGAGCTGTTTTTT. Its protein product is CATALSGRAFTGELFF.